The 8 T cell receptor beta chains given below trace back to one sample, sequenced in a study of T cell repertoires in cytomegalovirus infection. One entry per CDR3 protein, called by TCRdb with MiXCR from the reads. This sample yields about 400,000 distinct CDR3 sequences, of which over 15% are seen a single time; approximately 10% belongs to the top ten. Sample: PBMCs. The receptors originated from a human donor in good health (CMV status not recorded). Some clones in this sample may be carry-over from other donors' samples.

This clonotype was seen only a few times. The CDR3 is CASRVGFEAFF. CDR3 DNA sequence: TGTGCCAGCCGTGTGGGATTTGAAGCTTTCTTT. The rearrangement links TRBV18 to TRBJ1-1, with unresolved D. Looked up from germline, CDR1 is KGHSH and CDR2 is LQKENI. Deletions cut 8 bases from V and 7 bases from J, with 11 bases between. This CDR3 comprises 11 residues.

This clonotype has just a few counts. This rearrangement joins TRBV20-1 to TRBJ2-1; 9 bases align to TRBD2. This CDR3 region has 16 residues. Trimming at V came to 1 base and at J to 4 bases, leaving 8 bases not matched to a gene. Germline CDR1 is DFQATT and CDR2 is SNEGSKA (reference sequence). CDR3 DNA: TGCAGTGCTAGAGGCTATCTAGCGGGGTCTTACAATGAGCAGTTCTTC. Protein sequence: CSARGYLAGSYNEQFF.

The chain carries TRBV7-8 and TRBJ2-2, with 8 bases aligning to TRBD1. CDR1 SGHVS and CDR2 FQNEAQ come from the germline V gene. V was pared by 3 bases and J by 7 bases, with 7 bases of the junction left unmatched. There are 15 residues in the CDR3. In nucleotides, the CDR3 is TGTGCCAGCAGCTTTACCAGGGGGCGGGGCGGGGAGCTGTTTTTT. Its protein is CASSFTRGRGGELFF.

This sequence joins TRBV29-1 and TRBJ2-1, with TRBD2 matching 12 bases. CDR1 SQVTM and CDR2 ANQGSEA come from the germline V gene. Trimming removed 7 bases from V and 6 bases from J; junction bases left unmatched: 7. This CDR3 comprises 14 residues. CDR3 residues: CSALGLAGPNEQFF. CDR3 nucleotides: TGCAGCGCTCTTGGACTAGCGGGACCCAATGAGCAGTTCTTC.

This clonotype came up a few times. This chain uses TRBV6-2 or TRBV6-3 with TRBJ2-1; D is perhaps TRBD2 (5 bases). The CDR3 extends over 17 amino acids. Trimming cost V 5 bases and J 0 bases, with 17 bases left between them. Germline V CDR1 and CDR2: MNHEY, SVGEGT. The CDR3 DNA follows: TGTGCCAGCAGTCTCCAACTAGGACTGGGCTCCTACAATGAGCAGTTCTTC. It encodes CASSLQLGLGSYNEQFF.

This clonotype was seen only a few times. The chain couples TRBV5-4 to TRBJ2-5, with D maybe TRBD2 (5 bases). The germline V and J ends were trimmed by 4 bases and 2 bases, with 15 bases remaining between them. The CDR3 runs to 15 residues. The germline CDR1 and CDR2 sequences are SGHNT and YYREEE (reference sequence). CDR3 coding DNA: TGTGCCAGCAGCCCGGGGAAACTTCTACAAGAGACCCAGTACTTC. Translating gives CASSPGKLLQETQYF.

The chain is built from TRBV15 and TRBJ1-5; 9 nucleotides match TRBD1. This CDR3 spans 15 amino acids. V was clipped by 5 bases and J by 4 bases; unmatched bases: 6. Germline-derived CDR1 and CDR2 are LNHNV and YYDKDF (reference sequence). Written as DNA, the CDR3 is TGTGCCACCAGCCTGGACAGGGGTCCGAATCAGCCCCAGCATTTT. Protein: CATSLDRGPNQPQHF.

Concerning this clonotype itself: A read error may produce the germline difference seen at one junction end. This sequence joins TRBV12-3 or TRBV12-4 and TRBJ1-2; no clear D gene. The CDR3 is made up of 11 amino acids. The CDR3, as DNA: TGTGCCAGCAGTTTAGGTCCTTTGGTCTCCTTC. Its translation is CASSLGPLVSF.